This T cell receptor (beta chain) comes out of a study of vaccination and CD4 T cells after COVID-19. Whole-study findings and limits: Convalescent patients saw a median 86.3% of their reactive clones show up only after vaccination. Early post-infection timepoints were not included, and relatively few convalescent patients were studied. Spike mono-reactivity applied to 304 of 307 vaccine-specific clones detected in convalescent patients.

Remarks on this clonotype: No antigen is known for it.

The treatment here: roughly 10-day PBMC culture with coronavirus spike peptide pools or control peptides (ViraFEST assay). Cultured CD4+ T-cell DNA underwent Oncomine TCR Beta short-read sequencing. TCRdb analysed the PCR reads with MiXCR anew, one entry per CDR3 protein. The data show under 20,000 distinct CDR3 sequences, around 38% seen once. Germline CDR1 reads GTSNPN; CDR2 reads SVGIG (reference sequence). The CDR3 extends over 16 amino acids. With V trimmed by 3 bases and J by 1 base, 8 bases remained unmatched. Input material: cultured CD4+ T cells from blood. The gene calls are TRBV30 and TRBJ1-4, with 7 bases identical to TRBD1. The receptor comes from a human donor with COVID-19. The CDR3 bases are TGTGCCTGGAGCGCGACAGGGAGAGGAACTAATGAAAAACTGTTTTTT. This codes for CAWSATGRGTNEKLFF. The variable domain in full, with the rest retrieved from reference TRBV30 and TRBJ1-4, is SQTIHQWPATLVQPVGSPLSLECTVEGTSNPNLYWYRQAAGRGLQLLFYSVGIGQISSEVPQNLSASRPQDRQFILSSKKLLLSDSGFYLCAWSATGRGTNEKLFFGSGTQLSVL.